This T cell receptor (beta chain) originates from a study of OX40 agonist ivuxolimab in advanced cancers. Overall study: Dose-escalation subjects each had hepatocellular carcinoma, melanoma, renal cell or head and neck cancer. Eligibility rules accepted prior anti-PD-1, anti-PD-L1 or anti-CTLA-4 therapy, and 40% to 50% had some.

Study-wide points: Clonal expansion among partial responders at 0.1-3.0 mg/kg ranked near the lowest.

People who had autoimmune disease history or systemic immunosuppression were excluded. Comments on this clone: The antigen remains unidentified.

V lost 5 bases and J lost 1, with 9 bases in between. Germline assignment: CDR1 SGDLS and CDR2 YYNGEE. The CDR3 sequence is 13 residues long. Using immunoSEQ multiplex PCR, the repertoire was profiled, and TCRdb retains in-frame clones only, with some absent. Of some 75,000 clones in the sample, roughly 84% were seen once. The chain has TRBV9 and TRBJ1-1; D gene uncertain. This sequence originates from an adult with an advanced solid tumor such as melanoma, head and neck, liver or kidney cancer. The source was CD4+ or CD8+ T cells sorted from blood, collected in a trial of the OX40 agonist ivuxolimab. CDR3 protein: CASRGKSNTEAFF. Written as DNA, the CDR3 is TGTGCCAGCAGGGGTAAATCGAACACTGAAGCTTTCTTT.